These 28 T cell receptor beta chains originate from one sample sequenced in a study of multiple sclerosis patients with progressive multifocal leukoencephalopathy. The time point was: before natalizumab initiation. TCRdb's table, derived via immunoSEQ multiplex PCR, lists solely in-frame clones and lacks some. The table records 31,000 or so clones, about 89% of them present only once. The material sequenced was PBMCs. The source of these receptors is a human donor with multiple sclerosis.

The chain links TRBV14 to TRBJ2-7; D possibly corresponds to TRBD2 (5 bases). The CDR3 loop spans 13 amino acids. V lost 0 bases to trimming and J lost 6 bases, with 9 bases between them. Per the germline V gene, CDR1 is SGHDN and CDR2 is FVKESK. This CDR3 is CASSQDQGSEQYF. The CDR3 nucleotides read TGTGCCAGCAGCCAAGATCAAGGGAGCGAGCAGTACTTC.

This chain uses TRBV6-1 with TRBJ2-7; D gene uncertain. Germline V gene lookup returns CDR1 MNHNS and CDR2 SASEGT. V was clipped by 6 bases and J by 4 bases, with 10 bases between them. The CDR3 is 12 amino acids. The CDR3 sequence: CASSQVGYEQYF. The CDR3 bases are TGTGCCAGCAGCCAGGTGGGGTACGAGCAGTACTTC.

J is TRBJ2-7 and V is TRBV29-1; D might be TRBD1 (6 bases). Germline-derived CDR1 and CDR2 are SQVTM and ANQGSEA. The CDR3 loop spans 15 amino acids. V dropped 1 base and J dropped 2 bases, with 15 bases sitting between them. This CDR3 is CSVEGPGQGTYEQYF. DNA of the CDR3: TGCAGCGTTGAAGGCCCGGGGCAGGGGACCTACGAGCAGTACTTC.

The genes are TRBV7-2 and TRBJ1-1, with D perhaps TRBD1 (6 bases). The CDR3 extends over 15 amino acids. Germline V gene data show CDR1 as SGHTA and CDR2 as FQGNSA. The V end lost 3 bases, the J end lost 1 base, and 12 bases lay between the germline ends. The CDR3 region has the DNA TGTGCCAGCAGCTTGCGACCCAGGGGGAACACTGAAGCTTTCTTT. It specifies CASSLRPRGNTEAFF.

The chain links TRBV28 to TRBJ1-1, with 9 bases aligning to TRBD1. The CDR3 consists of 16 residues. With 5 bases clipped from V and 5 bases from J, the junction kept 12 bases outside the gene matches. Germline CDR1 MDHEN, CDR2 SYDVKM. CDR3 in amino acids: CASSNKINRGLTEAFF. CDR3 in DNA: TGTGCCAGCAGTAACAAAATCAACAGGGGGCTGACTGAAGCTTTCTTT.

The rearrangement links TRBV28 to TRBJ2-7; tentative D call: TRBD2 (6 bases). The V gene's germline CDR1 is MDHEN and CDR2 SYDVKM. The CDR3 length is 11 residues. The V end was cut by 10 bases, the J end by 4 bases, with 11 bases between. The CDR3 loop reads CATRDFYEQYF. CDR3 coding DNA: TGTGCCACTCGGGACTTTTACGAGCAGTACTTC.

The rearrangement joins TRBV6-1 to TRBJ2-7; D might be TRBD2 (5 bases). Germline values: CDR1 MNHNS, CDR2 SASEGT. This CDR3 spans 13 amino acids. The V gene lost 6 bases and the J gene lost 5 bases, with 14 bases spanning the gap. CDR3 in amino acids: CASRVVGEDEQYF. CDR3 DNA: TGTGCCAGCAGGGTGGTCGGGGAAGACGAGCAGTACTTC.

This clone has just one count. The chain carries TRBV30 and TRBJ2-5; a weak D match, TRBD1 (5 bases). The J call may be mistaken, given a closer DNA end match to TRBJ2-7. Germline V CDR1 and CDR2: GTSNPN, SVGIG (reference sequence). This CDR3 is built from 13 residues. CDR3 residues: CAWREGVSYEQYF. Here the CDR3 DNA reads TGTGCCTGGAGGGAAGGGGTCTCCTACGAGCAGTACTTC.

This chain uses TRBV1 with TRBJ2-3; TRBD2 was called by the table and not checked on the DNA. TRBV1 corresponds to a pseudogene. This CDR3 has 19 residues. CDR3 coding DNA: TGCACCAGCAGCCATCCCTGGGGGATAGCGGGCGCTAGCACAGATACGCAGTATTTT. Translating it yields CTSSHPWGIAGASTDTQYF.

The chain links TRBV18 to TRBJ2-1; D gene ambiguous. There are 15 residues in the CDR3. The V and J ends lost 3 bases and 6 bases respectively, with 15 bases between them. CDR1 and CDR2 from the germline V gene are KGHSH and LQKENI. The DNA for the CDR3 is TGTGCCAGCTCACCTTCCACAAGACCCGTCAATGAGCAGTTCTTC. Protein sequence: CASSPSTRPVNEQFF.

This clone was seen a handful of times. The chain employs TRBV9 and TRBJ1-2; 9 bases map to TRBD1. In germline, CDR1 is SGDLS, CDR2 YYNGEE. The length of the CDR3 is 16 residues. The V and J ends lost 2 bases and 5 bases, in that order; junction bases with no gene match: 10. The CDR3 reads CASSVGKGDRDYGYTF. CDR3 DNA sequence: TGTGCCAGCAGCGTTGGAAAGGGGGACAGGGATTATGGCTACACCTTC.

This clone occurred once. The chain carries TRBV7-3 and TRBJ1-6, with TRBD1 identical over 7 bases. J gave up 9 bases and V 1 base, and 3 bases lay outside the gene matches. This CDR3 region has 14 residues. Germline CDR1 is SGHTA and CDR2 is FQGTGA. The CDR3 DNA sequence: TGTGCCAGCAGCTTAAACCAGGGGGTTTCACCCCTCCACTTT. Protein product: CASSLNQGVSPLHF.

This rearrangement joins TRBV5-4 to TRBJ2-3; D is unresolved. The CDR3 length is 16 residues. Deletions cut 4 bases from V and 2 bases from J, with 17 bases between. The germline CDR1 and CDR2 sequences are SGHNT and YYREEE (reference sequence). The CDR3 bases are TGTGCCAGCAGCCTATTAGAGTACGTGAACACAGATACGCAGTATTTT. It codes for CASSLLEYVNTDTQYF.

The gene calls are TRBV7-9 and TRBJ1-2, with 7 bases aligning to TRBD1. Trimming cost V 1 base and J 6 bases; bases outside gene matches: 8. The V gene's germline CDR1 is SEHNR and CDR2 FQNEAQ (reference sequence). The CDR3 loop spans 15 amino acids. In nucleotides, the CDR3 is TGTGCCAGCAGCTTAGAGGCGACAGGGTGGGATGGCTACACCTTC. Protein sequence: CASSLEATGWDGYTF.

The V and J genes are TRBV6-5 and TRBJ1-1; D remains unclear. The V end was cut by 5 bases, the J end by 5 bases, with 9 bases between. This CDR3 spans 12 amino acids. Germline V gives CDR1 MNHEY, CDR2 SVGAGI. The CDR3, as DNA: TGTGCCAGCAGTAGGGCCTCAACTGAAGCTTTCTTT. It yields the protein CASSRASTEAFF.

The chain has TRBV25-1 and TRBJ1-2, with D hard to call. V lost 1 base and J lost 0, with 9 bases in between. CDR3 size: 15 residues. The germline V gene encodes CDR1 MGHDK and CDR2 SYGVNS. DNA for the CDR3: TGTGCCAGCAGTGAATCGGACGCGCCTAACTATGGCTACACCTTC. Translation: CASSESDAPNYGYTF.

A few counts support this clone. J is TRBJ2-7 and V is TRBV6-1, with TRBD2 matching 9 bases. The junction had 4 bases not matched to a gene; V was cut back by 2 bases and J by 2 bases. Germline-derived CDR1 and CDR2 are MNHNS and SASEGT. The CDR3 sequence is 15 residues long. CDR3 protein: CASSERTSVTYEQYF. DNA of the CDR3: TGTGCCAGCAGTGAACGGACTAGCGTGACCTACGAGCAGTACTTC.

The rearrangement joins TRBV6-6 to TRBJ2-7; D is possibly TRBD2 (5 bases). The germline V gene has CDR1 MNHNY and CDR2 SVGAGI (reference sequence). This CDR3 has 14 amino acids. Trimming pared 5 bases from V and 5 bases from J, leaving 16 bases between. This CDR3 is CASSLLGGADEQYF. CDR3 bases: TGTGCCAGCAGTCTTCTAGGAGGAGCCGACGAGCAGTACTTC.

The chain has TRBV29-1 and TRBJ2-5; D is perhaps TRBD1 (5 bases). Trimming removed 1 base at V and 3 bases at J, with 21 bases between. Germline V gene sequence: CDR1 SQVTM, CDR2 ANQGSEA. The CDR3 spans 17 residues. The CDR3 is CSVEGVVADTSKETQYF. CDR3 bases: TGCAGCGTTGAAGGGGTGGTGGCGGACACCAGTAAAGAGACCCAGTACTTC. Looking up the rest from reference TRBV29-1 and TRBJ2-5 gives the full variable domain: SAVISQKPSRDICQRGTSLTIQCQVDSQVTMMFWYRQQPGQSLTLIATANQGSEATYESGFVIDKFPISRPNLTFSTLTVSNMSPEDSSIYLCSVEGVVADTSKETQYFGPGTRLLVL.

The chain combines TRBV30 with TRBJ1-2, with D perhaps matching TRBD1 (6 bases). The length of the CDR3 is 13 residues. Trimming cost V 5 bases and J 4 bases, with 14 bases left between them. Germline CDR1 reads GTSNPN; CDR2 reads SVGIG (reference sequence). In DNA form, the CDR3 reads TGTGCCTGGTCCTGGGGGACAATCTATGGCTACACCTTC. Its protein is CAWSWGTIYGYTF.

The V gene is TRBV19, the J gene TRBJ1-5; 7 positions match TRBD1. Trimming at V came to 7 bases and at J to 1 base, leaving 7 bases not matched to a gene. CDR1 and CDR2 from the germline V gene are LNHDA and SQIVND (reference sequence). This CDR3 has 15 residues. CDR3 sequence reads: CASKDDRASNQPQHF. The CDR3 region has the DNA TGTGCCAGTAAAGACGACAGGGCAAGCAATCAGCCCCAGCATTTT.

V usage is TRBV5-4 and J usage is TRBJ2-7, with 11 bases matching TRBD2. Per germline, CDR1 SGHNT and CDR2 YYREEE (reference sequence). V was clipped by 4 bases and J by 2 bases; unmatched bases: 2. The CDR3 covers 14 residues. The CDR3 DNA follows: TGTGCCAGCAGCGTTAGCGGGAGGGCCTACGAGCAGTACTTC. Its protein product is CASSVSGRAYEQYF. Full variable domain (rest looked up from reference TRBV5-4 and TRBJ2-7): ETGVTQSPTHLIKTRGQQVTLRCSSQSGHNTVSWYQQALGQGPQFIFQYYREEENGRGNFPPRFSGLQFPNYSSELNVNALELDDSALYLCASSVSGRAYEQYFGPGTRLTVT.

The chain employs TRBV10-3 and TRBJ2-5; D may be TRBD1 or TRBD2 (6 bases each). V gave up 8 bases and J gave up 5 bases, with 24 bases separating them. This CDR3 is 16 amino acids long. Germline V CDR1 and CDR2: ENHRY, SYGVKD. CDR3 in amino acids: CAIYGGGKGKKETQYF. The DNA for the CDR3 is TGTGCCATCTATGGGGGCGGGAAAGGAAAAAAGGAGACCCAGTACTTC.

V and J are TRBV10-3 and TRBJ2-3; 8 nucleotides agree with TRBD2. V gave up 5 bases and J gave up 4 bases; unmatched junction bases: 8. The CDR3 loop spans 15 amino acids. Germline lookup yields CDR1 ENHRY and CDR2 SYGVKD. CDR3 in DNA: TGTGCCATCAGTCCCCTAGCGGGCGCCCCAGATACGCAGTATTTT. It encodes CAISPLAGAPDTQYF.

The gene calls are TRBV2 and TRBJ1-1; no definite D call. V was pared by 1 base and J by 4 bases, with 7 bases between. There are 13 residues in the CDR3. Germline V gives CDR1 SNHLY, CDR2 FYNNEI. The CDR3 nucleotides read TGTGCCAGCAGTGAAGAGTCGGCCACTGAAGCTTTCTTT. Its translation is CASSEESATEAFF.

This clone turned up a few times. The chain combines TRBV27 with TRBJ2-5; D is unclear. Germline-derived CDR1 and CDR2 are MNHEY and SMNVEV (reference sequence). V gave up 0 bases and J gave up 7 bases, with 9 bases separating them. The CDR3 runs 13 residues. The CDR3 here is CASSLSGPGTQYF. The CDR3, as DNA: TGTGCCAGCAGTTTATCGGGCCCAGGGACCCAGTACTTC.

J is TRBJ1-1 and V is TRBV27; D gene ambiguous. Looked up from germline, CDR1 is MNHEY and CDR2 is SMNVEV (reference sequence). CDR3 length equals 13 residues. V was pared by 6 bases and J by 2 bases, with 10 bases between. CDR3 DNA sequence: TGTGCCAGCAGCGTGACGGCAAACACTGAAGCTTTCTTT. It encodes CASSVTANTEAFF.

The CDR3 DNA follows: TGTGCCAGCAGCTACTACACCGGGGAGCTGTTTTTT. Translation: CASSYYTGELFF. This chain uses TRBV11-2 with TRBJ2-2, with no clear D. V lost 4 bases and J 3 bases, leaving 3 bases between the germline ends. Germline CDR1 reads SGHAT; CDR2 reads FQNNGV. The CDR3 extends over 12 amino acids. The variable domain in full, completed from reference TRBV11-2 and TRBJ2-2, reads EAGVAQSPRYKIIEKRQSVAFWCNPISGHATLYWYQQILGQGPKLLIQFQNNGVVDDSQLPKDRFSAERLKGVDSTLKIQPAKLEDSAVYLCASSYYTGELFFGEGSRLTVL.